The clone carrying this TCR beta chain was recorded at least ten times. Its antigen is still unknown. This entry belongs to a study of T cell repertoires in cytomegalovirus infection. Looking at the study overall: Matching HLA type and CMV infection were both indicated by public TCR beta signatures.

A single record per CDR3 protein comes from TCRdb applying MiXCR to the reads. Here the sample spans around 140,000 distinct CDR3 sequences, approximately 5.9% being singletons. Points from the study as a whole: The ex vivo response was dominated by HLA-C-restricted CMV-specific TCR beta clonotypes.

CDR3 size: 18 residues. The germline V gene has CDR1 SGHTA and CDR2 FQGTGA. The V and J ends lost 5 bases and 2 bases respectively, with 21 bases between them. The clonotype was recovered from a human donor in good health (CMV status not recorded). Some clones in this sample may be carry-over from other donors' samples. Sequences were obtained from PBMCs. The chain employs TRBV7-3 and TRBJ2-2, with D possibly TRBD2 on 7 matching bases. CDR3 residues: CASSPLGFGGLNTGELFF. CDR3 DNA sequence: TGTGCCAGCAGCCCCCTGGGTTTCGGGGGGCTCAACACCGGGGAGCTGTTTTTT.